What follows are 25 T cell receptor beta chains derived from one specimen sequenced in a study of tissue T cells after allogeneic stem cell transplantation. Sequencing was performed with immunoSEQ multiplex PCR; in TCRdb, only in-frame clones are kept and a portion is missing. The sample lists around 40,000 clones, over 85% seen once, with 3.5% to 4% in the top ten. Sequencing used blood, obtained before transplantation. These receptors all stem from a woman aged 40 to 75 who later had graft-versus-host disease after an allogeneic stem cell transplant.

The sample holds one count of this clone. This chain joins TRBV18 and TRBJ2-7; 9 bases line up with TRBD1. The CDR3 has 17 amino acids. Germline-derived CDR1 and CDR2 are KGHSH and LQKENI. V gave up 3 bases and J gave up 5 bases; unmatched junction bases: 14. CDR3 protein: CASSPWAGNRGRDEQYF. CDR3 nucleotide sequence: TGTGCCAGCTCACCTTGGGCAGGGAACAGGGGGCGCGACGAGCAGTACTTC.

The V and J genes are TRBV9 and TRBJ2-5; D is perhaps TRBD2 (5 bases). Trimming took off 4 bases at V and 5 bases at J, with 15 bases between the two ends. Germline V gene data show CDR1 as SGDLS and CDR2 as YYNGEE. The CDR3 contains 14 residues. CDR3 nucleotide sequence: TGTGCCAGCAGCCCAGGCCCGGCGGGCGAGACCCAGTACTTC. Amino acids: CASSPGPAGETQYF.

V and J are TRBV27 and TRBJ2-6; no firm D call. This CDR3 is built from 15 residues. Trimming stripped 5 bases from V and 0 bases from J, with 8 bases between. Germline CDR1 is MNHEY and CDR2 is SMNVEV (reference sequence). Written as DNA, the CDR3 is TGTGCCAGCAGTGCGCGCCGCTCTGGGGCCAACGTCCTGACTTTC. It encodes CASSARRSGANVLTF.

The chain is built from TRBV7-9 and TRBJ2-7; TRBD2 is a possible D gene (7 bases). The V end was cut by 4 bases, the J end by 2 bases, with 21 bases between. Germline V gene lookup returns CDR1 SEHNR and CDR2 FQNEAQ (reference sequence). This CDR3 comprises 17 residues. The CDR3 is CASSYREESLAAYEQYF. The CDR3, as DNA: TGTGCCAGCAGCTACAGGGAAGAGAGCCTAGCGGCCTACGAGCAGTACTTC.

The rearrangement links TRBV28 to TRBJ1-2; D gene uncertain. CDR3 length equals 15 residues. V was pared by 6 bases and J by 8 bases, with 22 bases between. Per germline, CDR1 MDHEN and CDR2 SYDVKM. In DNA form, the CDR3 reads TGTGCCAGCAGCGAACGTTTGGGGAGGGCGGGGGGCTACACCTTC. Translated, it gives CASSERLGRAGGYTF.

The chain couples TRBV12-5 to TRBJ2-7; D may be TRBD1 (5 bases). This CDR3 contains 16 residues. V lost 7 bases and J lost 3, with 22 bases in between. In germline, CDR1 is LGHNT, CDR2 FRNRAP. CDR3 bases: TGTGCTAGTGCCGTTACCCCCCCTCAGGGCTACTACGAGCAGTACTTC. It codes for CASAVTPPQGYYEQYF.

The chain couples TRBV4-3 to TRBJ2-7, with D unclear. V was shortened by 0 bases and J by 3 bases, with 9 bases between the two germline ends. This CDR3 spans 14 amino acids. In germline, CDR1 is LGHNA, CDR2 YSLEER. CDR3 sequence reads: CASSQDSSSYEQYF. CDR3 sequence (DNA): TGCGCCAGCAGCCAAGACAGTTCGAGCTACGAGCAGTACTTC.

This chain joins TRBV4-3 and TRBJ2-2; 7 nucleotides match TRBD1. CDR3 length equals 16 residues. The V and J ends lost 0 bases and 4 bases, in that order; junction bases with no gene match: 5. CDR1 and CDR2 from the germline V gene are LGHNA and YSLEER. CDR3 nucleotides: TGCGCCAGCAGCCAAGAACCCAACAGGGGCACCGGGGAGCTGTTTTTT. Translating gives CASSQEPNRGTGELFF.

The V and J genes are TRBV18 and TRBJ1-1, with D unclear. V was clipped by 3 bases and J by 0 bases, with 5 bases between them. Per the germline V gene, CDR1 is KGHSH and CDR2 is LQKENI. The CDR3 has 13 amino acids. CDR3 sequence: CASSPSVNTEAFF. Written as DNA, the CDR3 is TGTGCCAGCTCACCCAGTGTGAACACTGAAGCTTTCTTT.

J is TRBJ2-3 and V is TRBV3-1 (or the pseudogene TRBV3-2); D unresolved. Trimming shortened V by 0 bases and J by 2 bases, and 12 bases separated the two germline ends. Germline values: CDR1 LGHDT, CDR2 YNNKEL (reference sequence). The length of the CDR3 is 16 residues. CDR3 nucleotides: TGTGCCAGCAGCCAAGATCTTGGGCTGAACACAGATACGCAGTATTTT. It codes for CASSQDLGLNTDTQYF.

The rearrangement links TRBV11-1 to TRBJ2-1, with D unresolved. V lost 6 bases and J 4 bases, leaving 16 bases between the germline ends. This CDR3 has 15 amino acids. The germline V gene encodes CDR1 SGHAT and CDR2 FQDESV (reference sequence). The CDR3 here is CASSPDGSPYNEQFF. CDR3 sequence (DNA): TGTGCCAGCAGTCCAGACGGTTCCCCGTACAATGAGCAGTTCTTC.

V gene TRBV25-1 combines with J gene TRBJ2-1; D may be TRBD1 or TRBD2 (6 bases each). Trimming took 3 bases from V and 8 from J, leaving 14 bases between them. Per germline, CDR1 MGHDK and CDR2 SYGVNS. The length of the CDR3 is 14 residues. The CDR3 DNA follows: TGTGCCAGCAGTGATATGGGGGGCAGGTATGAGCAGTTCTTC. It encodes CASSDMGGRYEQFF.

Points on this clone: One end of the junction is discordant with germline, which a read error may explain. The chain joins TRBV7-7 to TRBJ1-3, with D perhaps matching TRBD1 (5 bases). This CDR3 is built from 15 residues. Germline lookup yields CDR1 SSHAT and CDR2 FNYEAQ (reference sequence). CDR3 sequence: CASSLAQEAGNTIYF. As DNA, the CDR3 is TGTGCTAGCAGCTTAGCACAGGAGGCCGGAAACACCATATATTTT.

The J gene is TRBJ2-7, the V gene TRBV19; TRBD1 or TRBD2 may be the D gene (6 bases each). Germline CDR1 reads LNHDA; CDR2 reads SQIVND (reference sequence). Trimming left V 9 bases short and J 6 bases short, with 24 bases between. CDR3 length: 15 residues. The CDR3 protein is CARLGEDSGGAEQYF. CDR3 bases: TGTGCCAGGCTAGGGGAGGACAGCGGTGGGGCCGAGCAGTACTTC.

The V gene is TRBV6-5, the J gene TRBJ1-1; TRBD1 might be the D (5 bases). The CDR3 consists of 13 residues. Germline lookup yields CDR1 MNHEY and CDR2 SVGAGI. V was trimmed by 8 bases and J by 8 bases, leaving 18 bases between them. CDR3 in DNA: TGTGCCAGCTCGAGAAGGGGTTTCGAAGAAGCTTTCTTT. It specifies CASSRRGFEEAFF.

V usage is TRBV7-8 and J usage is TRBJ2-5, with 15 bases matching TRBD2. Germline values: CDR1 SGHVS, CDR2 FQNEAQ. CDR3 length: 15 residues. V dropped 3 bases and J dropped 5; count of bases not matched to a gene: 1. In DNA, the CDR3 is TGTGCCAGCAGCTTCGGGACTAGCGGGAGGGAGACCCAGTACTTC. Translated: CASSFGTSGRETQYF.

The J gene is TRBJ2-6, the V gene TRBV27, with D maybe TRBD1 (6 bases). Deletions cut 7 bases from V and 2 bases from J, with 9 bases between. The CDR3 contains 14 residues. Germline V gives CDR1 MNHEY, CDR2 SMNVEV (reference sequence). The CDR3 loop reads CASKTGTGANVLTF. CDR3 sequence (DNA): TGTGCCAGCAAAACAGGGACTGGGGCCAACGTCCTGACTTTC.

The chain joins TRBV19 to TRBJ2-2, with D tentatively TRBD2 (5 bases). Per germline, CDR1 LNHDA and CDR2 SQIVND (reference sequence). The CDR3 extends over 12 amino acids. V dropped 8 bases and J dropped 7 bases, with 11 bases sitting between them. The CDR3 DNA sequence: TGTGCCAGTCGGCGAGGGTACGGGGAGCTGTTTTTT. Translating gives CASRRGYGELFF.

The chain combines TRBV5-6 with TRBJ1-5; possible D gene TRBD1, 5 bases. Germline V gene sequence: CDR1 SGHDT, CDR2 YYEEEE. V lost 4 bases and J 8 bases, leaving 25 bases between the germline ends. There are 17 residues in the CDR3. DNA of the CDR3: TGTGCCAGCAGCCAAAACCGGGGCCCGGCCTTTGGAAAGCCCCAGCATTTT. Its protein is CASSQNRGPAFGKPQHF.

Comments on this clone: Germline and junction disagree at one end, which may indicate a read error. The chain links TRBV7-7 to TRBJ2-1; a possible D gene is TRBD1 (6 bases). This CDR3 region has 16 residues. Germline values: CDR1 SSHAT, CDR2 FNYEAQ (reference sequence). The CDR3 loop is CASSRNKTGTYNEQFF. CDR3 bases: TGTGCTAGCAGCCGAAACAAAACAGGGACCTACAATGAGCAGTTCTTC.

This clone is a singleton in its sample. The J gene is TRBJ2-1, the V gene TRBV12-3 or TRBV12-4; D not resolved. Trimming removed 0 bases at V and 8 bases at J, with 8 bases between. The CDR3 length is 13 residues. The CDR3 DNA reads TGTGCCAGCAGTTTAGCGGTGGCCCATGAGCAGTTCTTC. Protein sequence: CASSLAVAHEQFF.

In DNA, the CDR3 is TGTGCCATCAGTGTAGCGACAGGGACTTCACCCCTCCACTTT. Amino acid sequence: CAISVATGTSPLHF. The chain uses TRBV10-3 and TRBJ1-6; 7 positions agree with TRBD1. The ends lost 4 bases at V and 9 bases at J; junction bases unmatched: 6. This CDR3 has 14 amino acids. Germline CDR1 ENHRY, CDR2 SYGVKD.

V and J are TRBV11-2 and TRBJ1-2, with unresolved D. CDR3 length equals 15 residues. V lost 0 bases and J 4 bases, leaving 12 bases between the germline ends. Germline V gives CDR1 SGHAT, CDR2 FQNNGV. The CDR3: CASSLDVAALYGYTF. The CDR3 DNA follows: TGTGCCAGCAGCTTAGATGTCGCAGCACTCTATGGCTACACCTTC.

The V gene is TRBV23-1, the J gene TRBJ2-3; 10 positions match TRBD1. TRBV23-1 is flagged as an ORF with uncertain function. This CDR3 has 17 amino acids. The V and J ends lost 0 bases and 1 base, in that order; junction bases with no gene match: 4. This CDR3 is CASSQSKGTGGTDTQYF. CDR3 nucleotides: TGCGCCAGCAGTCAATCGAAGGGGACAGGGGGCACAGATACGCAGTATTTT.

This rearrangement joins TRBV2 to TRBJ1-6, with D unresolved. The germline V gene encodes CDR1 SNHLY and CDR2 FYNNEI. Trimming shortened V by 5 bases and J by 5 bases, and 16 bases separated the two germline ends. This CDR3 comprises 16 residues. This chain's CDR3 is CASSSDLTIHNSPLHF. Here the CDR3 DNA reads TGTGCCAGCAGTTCGGACCTAACCATCCATAATTCACCCCTCCACTTT.